The 26 T cell receptor beta chains below all came from one sample that was sequenced in a study of CD8 T cells in ankylosing spondylitis. Whole-study findings and limits: Blood from ankylosing spondylitis patients appeared to carry a characteristic roughly 8-variant TCR beta motif.

These receptors' targets are unknown. TCRdb reprocessed the 5' RACE reads with MiXCR, giving one entry per CDR3 protein. The sample has 390,000 or so distinct CDR3 sequences; under 25% are singletons. The material sequenced was blood, either unsorted or a sorted T cell fraction (not recorded which). Receptors were obtained from a male donor with ankylosing spondylitis.

This clonotype came up a few times. This sequence joins TRBV20-1 and TRBJ2-3; a possible D gene is TRBD2 (5 bases). V was cut by 6 bases and J by 1 base, with 14 bases left in between. CDR1 is DFQATT and CDR2 is SNEGSKA in the germline V gene (reference sequence). This CDR3 is 14 amino acids long. In DNA, the CDR3 is TGCAGTGCCGATGCCCGGGGTGGCACAGATACGCAGTATTTT. Amino acid sequence: CSADARGGTDTQYF.

This clonotype turned up a few times. The rearrangement uses TRBV20-1 and TRBJ2-7; D remains ambiguous. CDR1 is DFQATT and CDR2 is SNEGSKA in the germline V gene (reference sequence). Deletions cut 6 bases from V and 2 bases from J, with 17 bases between. This CDR3 spans 14 amino acids. The CDR3 protein is CSATGPARPYEQYF. In DNA form, the CDR3 reads TGCAGTGCAACGGGCCCCGCCCGCCCCTACGAGCAGTACTTC.

The chain carries TRBV7-9 and TRBJ2-7, with 7 bases matching TRBD2. Per the germline V gene, CDR1 is SEHNR and CDR2 is FQNEAQ (reference sequence). V trimming: 0 bases; J trimming: 4 bases; junction bases outside the gene matches: 9. There are 16 residues in the CDR3. The CDR3 coding sequence is TGTGCCAGCAGCTTAGCGTCGGGAGGAGTTCCATACGAGCAGTACTTC. It codes for CASSLASGGVPYEQYF.

The sample holds a few counts of this clonotype. V usage is TRBV12-3 or TRBV12-4 and J usage is TRBJ2-1; possible D gene TRBD2, 6 bases. Trimming removed 7 bases from V and 3 bases from J, with 19 bases in between. This CDR3 contains 16 residues. The chain's CDR3 is CASTPSLGGNYNEQFF. CDR3 DNA sequence: TGTGCCAGCACCCCCTCACTTGGCGGGAACTACAATGAGCAGTTCTTC.

V usage is TRBV7-6 and J usage is TRBJ2-3; D gene ambiguous. The V end was cut by 4 bases, the J end by 8 bases, with 7 bases between. This CDR3 spans 11 amino acids. Germline CDR1 SGHVS, CDR2 FNYEAQ. The CDR3 loop is CASSSMGTQYF. CDR3 bases: TGTGCCAGCAGCTCGATGGGTACGCAGTATTTT.

This chain uses TRBV24-1 with TRBJ2-3; D remains ambiguous. This CDR3 region has 12 residues. V was pared by 6 bases and J by 4 bases, with 7 bases between. Germline V gene data show CDR1 as KGHDR and CDR2 as SFDVKD. For the CDR3, the DNA is TGTGCCACCAGTCAGAATTCAGATACGCAGTATTTT. This gives the protein CATSQNSDTQYF.

V usage is TRBV6-2 or TRBV6-3 and J usage is TRBJ2-7, with D maybe TRBD1 (5 bases). The ends were cut back, 5 bases at V and 4 bases at J, with 12 bases in the middle. This CDR3 region has 13 residues. The V gene's germline CDR1 is MNHEY and CDR2 SVGEGT. CDR3 amino acids: CASSRQNNYEQYF. The CDR3 DNA follows: TGTGCCAGCAGTCGACAGAATAATTACGAGCAGTACTTC.

A few counts support this clonotype. J is TRBJ1-2 and V is TRBV5-1, with D possibly TRBD1 on 6 matching bases. This CDR3 has 15 amino acids. The V end lost 1 base, the J end lost 7 bases, and 17 bases lay between the germline ends. Per germline, CDR1 SGHRS and CDR2 YFSETQ. The CDR3 sequence is CASSLSPRQVGGYTF. CDR3 in DNA: TGCGCCAGCAGCTTGTCCCCCAGACAGGTTGGTGGCTACACCTTC. The full variable domain, with the rest looked up from reference TRBV5-1 and TRBJ1-2, is KAGVTQTPRYLIKTRGQQVTLSCSPISGHRSVSWYQQTPGQGLQFLFEYFSETQRNKGNFPGRFSGRQFSNSRSEMNVSTLELGDSALYLCASSLSPRQVGGYTFGSGTRLTVV.

This sequence joins TRBV6-2 or TRBV6-3 and TRBJ1-1; D ambiguous. The CDR3 runs 14 residues. The V end lost 6 bases, the J end lost 2 bases, and 13 bases lay between the germline ends. The V gene's germline CDR1 is MNHEY and CDR2 SVGEGT. CDR3 in DNA: TGTGCCAGCAGGTGGGGAGGGTTAAACACTGAAGCTTTCTTT. Translated, it gives CASRWGGLNTEAFF.

This clonotype came up a few times. The rearrangement links TRBV24-1 to TRBJ2-1, with 12 bases that match TRBD1. This CDR3 has 16 residues. The germline V gene has CDR1 KGHDR and CDR2 SFDVKD. V lost 3 bases to trimming and J lost 6 bases; unmatched junction nucleotides: 5. CDR3 DNA sequence: TGTGCCACCAGTGATCCGGGACAGGGGGCGACCAATGAGCAGTTCTTC. It codes for CATSDPGQGATNEQFF.

This clonotype occurred a few times. The rearrangement links TRBV15 to TRBJ2-7; 7 bases map to TRBD1. The CDR3 spans 20 residues. CDR1 is LNHNV, CDR2 YYDKDF, per germline (reference sequence). V was pared by 2 bases and J by 0 bases, with 19 bases of the junction left unmatched. Here the CDR3 reads CATSRSAIPYRGTYSYEQYF. The CDR3 coding sequence is TGTGCCACCAGCAGATCCGCCATTCCTTACAGGGGAACCTACTCCTACGAGCAGTACTTC.

This clonotype turned up a few times. This chain joins TRBV12-3 or TRBV12-4 and TRBJ2-3; D unclear. The CDR3 has 13 residues. Trimming left V 2 bases short and J 2 bases short, with 5 bases between. CDR3 DNA sequence: TGTGCCAGCAGTTTAAGGCCCACAGATACGCAGTATTTT. This codes for CASSLRPTDTQYF.

The chain is built from TRBV5-6 and TRBJ1-4; 12 bases fit TRBD1. CDR1 is SGHDT and CDR2 is YYEEEE in the germline V gene. The V and J ends lost 8 bases and 7 bases, in that order; junction bases with no gene match: 9. The CDR3 extends over 15 amino acids. The CDR3 bases are TGTGCCAGTTCAGCGGGGACAGGGGGCGTTGAAAAACTGTTTTTT. It is translated as CASSAGTGGVEKLFF.

This clonotype was picked up a small number of times. CDR3 nucleotides: TGCAGTGCTAGCCAGCCCTACGAGCAGTACTTC. It translates to CSASQPYEQYF. V gene TRBV20-1 combines with J gene TRBJ2-7; no clear D gene. The CDR3 totals 11 residues. Per germline, CDR1 DFQATT and CDR2 SNEGSKA (reference sequence). V lost 3 bases, J lost 2 bases, and 5 bases lay in between.

This clonotype has a handful of counts. The chain carries TRBV5-1 and TRBJ1-6, with 10 bases lining up with TRBD1. V shed 4 bases and J 10 bases; nucleotides not matched to a gene: 5. The CDR3 length is 14 residues. CDR1 is SGHRS, CDR2 YFSETQ, per germline. CDR3 residues: CASSPDRGQSPLHF. The CDR3 DNA reads TGCGCCAGCAGCCCTGACAGGGGGCAATCACCCCTCCACTTT. Filled out from reference TRBV5-1 and TRBJ1-6, the complete variable domain reads KAGVTQTPRYLIKTRGQQVTLSCSPISGHRSVSWYQQTPGQGLQFLFEYFSETQRNKGNFPGRFSGRQFSNSRSEMNVSTLELGDSALYLCASSPDRGQSPLHFGNGTRLTVT.

This clonotype was seen more than once but under ten times. This chain joins TRBV20-1 and TRBJ2-7; 7 positions match TRBD2. The CDR3 has 16 amino acids. Germline V gene lookup returns CDR1 DFQATT and CDR2 SNEGSKA (reference sequence). J was trimmed by 2 bases and V by 3 bases; bases with no gene match: 13. The DNA of the CDR3 is TGCAGTGCTAGTGTTCCGGCTAGCGGAGACCCCTACGAGCAGTACTTC. This codes for CSASVPASGDPYEQYF.

This clonotype has a handful of counts. The CDR3 here is CSARRASYNSPLHF. CDR3 nucleotide sequence: TGCAGTGCTAGGAGAGCCTCCTATAATTCACCCCTCCACTTT. The rearrangement links TRBV20-1 to TRBJ1-6, with D unresolved. Trimming shortened V by 3 bases and J by 0 bases, and 6 bases separated the two germline ends. CDR1 is DFQATT, CDR2 SNEGSKA, per germline (reference sequence). The CDR3 runs 14 residues.

This clonotype has more than one count but fewer than ten. The J gene is TRBJ2-7, the V gene TRBV12-3 or TRBV12-4; D unresolved. The CDR3 is 11 residues long. Trimming stripped 5 bases from V and 9 bases from J, with 11 bases between. The CDR3 region is CASSQDPRQYF. The CDR3 nucleotides read TGTGCCAGCAGTCAGGACCCCAGGCAGTACTTC.

This clonotype was seen at least ten times. A junction end diverges from the germline sequence, so it may reflect a read error. V and J are TRBV29-1 and TRBJ2-1; D unclear. The CDR3 is made up of 12 amino acids. Per the germline V gene, CDR1 is SQVTM and CDR2 is ANQGSEA. CDR3: CSVDNPYSEQFF. The CDR3, as DNA: TGCAGCGTTGACAATCCGTACAGTGAGCAGTTCTTC.

Only a few counts were recorded for this clonotype. This chain links TRBV4-1 with TRBJ2-1; D possibly uses TRBD1 or TRBD2 (7 bases each). V was trimmed by 0 bases and J by 3 bases, leaving 18 bases between them. Germline V CDR1 and CDR2: MGHRA, YSYEKL. The CDR3 consists of 18 residues. The CDR3 loop reads CASSQDREGAVHYNEQFF. Written as DNA, the CDR3 is TGCGCCAGCAGCCAAGATAGGGAGGGGGCAGTACACTACAATGAGCAGTTCTTC.

This clonotype was seen at least ten times. V gene TRBV29-1 combines with J gene TRBJ2-5, with 9 bases fitting TRBD1. The J segment lost 5 bases and the V segment lost 7 bases, leaving 11 bases of the junction unmatched. The CDR3 consists of 14 residues. Germline V gives CDR1 SQVTM, CDR2 ANQGSEA. The CDR3, as DNA: TGCAGCGGCTTGAAGGACAGGGGCTTCGAGACCCAGTACTTC. Its protein product is CSGLKDRGFETQYF.

This clonotype has only a few counts. The CDR3 protein is CASSQEGDYTEAFF. In DNA form, the CDR3 reads TGTGCCAGCAGCCAAGAAGGGGATTACACTGAAGCTTTCTTT. This chain connects TRBV4-2 to TRBJ1-1; D is possibly TRBD1 (5 bases). The CDR3 runs 14 residues. Per germline, CDR1 LGHNA and CDR2 YNFKEQ. V lost 0 bases, J lost 3 bases, and 8 bases lay in between.

This clonotype was seen a handful of times. This chain links TRBV12-3 or TRBV12-4 with TRBJ2-1; 12 bases line up with TRBD1. V was pared by 5 bases and J by 10 bases, with 6 bases of the junction left unmatched. The CDR3 extends over 14 amino acids. CDR3 nucleotide sequence: TGTGCCAGCAGTACCGGGACAGGGGGCATCGAGCAGTTCTTC. This codes for CASSTGTGGIEQFF.

V usage is TRBV6-1 and J usage is TRBJ2-3; TRBD2 aligns across 11 bases. V lost 5 bases, J lost 2 bases, and 6 bases stayed unmatched. CDR3 length: 16 residues. The germline V gene has CDR1 MNHNS and CDR2 SASEGT. The CDR3 sequence is CASSRQGLADTDTQYF. In nucleotides, the CDR3 is TGTGCCAGCAGTCGCCAGGGACTAGCGGACACAGATACGCAGTATTTT.

The chain combines TRBV5-6 with TRBJ2-7; the D gene is possibly TRBD1 (5 bases). This CDR3 has 15 amino acids. V shed 1 base and J shed 2 bases, with 13 bases lying between them. Per the germline V gene, CDR1 is SGHDT and CDR2 is YYEEEE. CDR3 sequence reads: CASSLFIGQTYEQYF. CDR3 sequence (DNA): TGTGCCAGCAGCTTGTTTATAGGACAAACCTACGAGCAGTACTTC.

This chain connects TRBV11-3 to TRBJ2-1; D uncertain. This CDR3 comprises 15 residues. V lost 5 bases, J lost 5 bases, and 16 bases lay in between. Germline CDR1 reads SGHNT; CDR2 reads YENEEA. The CDR3 nucleotides are TGTGCCAGCAGCCCCCGGTTTGTAGGTAACAATGAGCAGTTCTTC. This translates into CASSPRFVGNNEQFF.